This T cell receptor beta chain stems from a study of yellow fever vaccine responses in identical twins (dated by TCRdb to between 2017 and 2018). A note on the overall study: The study precisely tracked vaccine-responding T cell clones in identical twins. Findings and caveats that apply to the study as a whole: According to the authors, in identical twins the way T cells responded to vaccination appeared partly convergent and partly personalized.

The library relied on RT-PCR. Sequenced using an Illumina HiSeq 2500. Using fastp at Q25 and MiXCR, TCRdb reprocessed the public reads and kept productive beta chains. Rows merge per CDR3 protein into single entries with the most common DNA and genes. The sample records more than 11,000 distinct CDR3 sequences, about 81% of which are singletons. In total, the top ten clones hold approximately 0.7% of the sample. Comment on this clonotype: What this receptor recognizes is not known. Nothing much larger sits one base from this clone, and base qualities are not available.

The sample in question was T cells from blood (PBMCs), unsorted or a sorted subset (not recorded which), obtained before or after yellow fever vaccination (not recorded which). The clonotype comes from a woman aged 18-29 years who received the yellow fever vaccine. Donor details come from another sample of the same person, matched by shared clones.

Here is the DNA: TGTGCCACCAGTATGGGGGGGACAGCAAACAATGAGCAGTTCTTC. It specifies CATSMGGTANNEQFF. Here the chain combines TRBV15 and TRBJ2-1; the D call could be TRBD1 or TRBD2, with each sharing 7 bases. The CDR3 numbers 15 residues from cysteine through phenylalanine. CDR3 DNA only is kept here, 45 bases in frame from base 1. The V end loses 6 bases and the J end loses 5 bases, and a stretch of 17 bases separates them. CDR1 and CDR2 (LNHNV, YYDKDF) derive from the germline V gene (reference sequence).